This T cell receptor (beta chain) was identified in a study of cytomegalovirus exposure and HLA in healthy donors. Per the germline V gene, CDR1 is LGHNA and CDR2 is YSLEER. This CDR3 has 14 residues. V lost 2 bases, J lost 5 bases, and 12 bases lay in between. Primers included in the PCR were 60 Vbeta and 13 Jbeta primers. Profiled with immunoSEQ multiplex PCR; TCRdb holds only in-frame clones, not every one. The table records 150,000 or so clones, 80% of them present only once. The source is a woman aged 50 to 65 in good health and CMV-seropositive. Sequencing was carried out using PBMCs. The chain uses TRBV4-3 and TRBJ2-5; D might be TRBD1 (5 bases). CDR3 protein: CASSQRLGPETQYF. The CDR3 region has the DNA TGCGCCAGCAGCCAACGGCTGGGGCCCGAGACCCAGTACTTC.